This entry is about one T cell receptor beta chain. Its antigen is unidentified. The CDR3 runs to 12 residues. V was pared by 3 bases and J by 3 bases, with 6 bases between. Germline assignment: CDR1 SEHNR and CDR2 FQNEAQ (reference sequence). This entry belongs to a study of long-term antiretroviral therapy in people with HIV. For the study at large: There is a gap of about a decade between the earliest samples and the later 2015 immediate-ART recommendation. General study points: Diversity remained lower than transplant donor controls, even though it increased after ART. Clones expanded before ART dominated the repertoire at all time points. Repertoires from HIV showed CDR3 length ranges narrower than those of controls.

The run of the v3.0 immunoSEQ assay was at survey level. TCRdb keeps only in-frame clones here, not all; method: immunoSEQ multiplex PCR. The repertoire includes 14,000 or so clones, roughly 80% of them detected once, and roughly 15% sits in the top ten. This chain uses TRBV7-9 with TRBJ2-7; D ambiguous. The origin of this receptor is a woman aged 35 to 49 with HIV. This sample comprised unsorted PBMCs, obtained 1.8 years before starting antiretroviral therapy. CDR3 in amino acids: CASSFDSYEQYF. The DNA of the CDR3 is TGTGCCAGCAGCTTCGATAGCTACGAGCAGTACTTC.